This T cell receptor (beta chain) came from a study of CD8 T cells in Susac syndrome. Relapsing-remitting disease, either stable or active, was present in the multiple sclerosis controls, who were treatment-naive patients. Concerning this clonotype itself: Its antigen is unidentified.

Random hexamers were used to reverse transcribe an amount of roughly 0.5 to 1 ug RNA. Each CDR3 protein gets one entry after TCRdb re-called the immunoSEQ multiplex PCR reads with MiXCR. The sample shows 150,000 to 200,000 distinct CDR3 sequences, 90% to 97% of them seen only once. General study points: That the number of individuals in its TCR sequencing and HLA analysis was relatively small was acknowledged by the study.

Sequencing was carried out using CD4+ T cells from PBMCs. The receptor comes from a human donor with multiple sclerosis.

The CDR3 region is CASSMGNTEAFF. Written as DNA, the CDR3 is TGTGCCAGTAGTATGGGGAACACTGAAGCTTTCTTT. V and J are TRBV19 and TRBJ1-1; D gene uncertain. V was trimmed by 3 bases and J by 1 base, leaving 3 bases between them. Germline lookup yields CDR1 LNHDA and CDR2 SQIVND (reference sequence). This CDR3 has 12 residues.